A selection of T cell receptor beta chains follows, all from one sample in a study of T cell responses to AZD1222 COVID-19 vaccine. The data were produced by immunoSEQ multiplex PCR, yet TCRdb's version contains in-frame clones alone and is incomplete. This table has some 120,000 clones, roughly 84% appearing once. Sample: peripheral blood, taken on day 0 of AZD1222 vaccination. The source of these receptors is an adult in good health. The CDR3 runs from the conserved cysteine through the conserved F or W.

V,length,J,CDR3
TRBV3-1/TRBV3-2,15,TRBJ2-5,CASSPVAGRGETQYF
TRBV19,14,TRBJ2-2,CASSIMSYTGELFF
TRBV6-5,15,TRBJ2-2,CASSWKREGTGELFF
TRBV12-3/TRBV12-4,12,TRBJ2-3,CASSSAGGPQYF
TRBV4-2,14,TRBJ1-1,CASSQVAGSDEAFF
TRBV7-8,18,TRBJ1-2,CASSLTDSSGAANYGYTF
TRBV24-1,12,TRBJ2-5,CATSDFGETQYF
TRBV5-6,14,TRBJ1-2,CASSLSGTRHGYTF
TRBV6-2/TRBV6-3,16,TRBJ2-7,CASSTPRDFQAYEQYF
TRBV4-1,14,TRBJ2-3,CATSGGRPGDTQYF
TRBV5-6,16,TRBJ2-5,CASSLELLGSQETQYF
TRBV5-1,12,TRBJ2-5,CASREGVETQYF
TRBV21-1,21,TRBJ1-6,CASSNFYMGQDSTIYNSPLHF
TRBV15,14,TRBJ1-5,CATSDGQGYQPQHF